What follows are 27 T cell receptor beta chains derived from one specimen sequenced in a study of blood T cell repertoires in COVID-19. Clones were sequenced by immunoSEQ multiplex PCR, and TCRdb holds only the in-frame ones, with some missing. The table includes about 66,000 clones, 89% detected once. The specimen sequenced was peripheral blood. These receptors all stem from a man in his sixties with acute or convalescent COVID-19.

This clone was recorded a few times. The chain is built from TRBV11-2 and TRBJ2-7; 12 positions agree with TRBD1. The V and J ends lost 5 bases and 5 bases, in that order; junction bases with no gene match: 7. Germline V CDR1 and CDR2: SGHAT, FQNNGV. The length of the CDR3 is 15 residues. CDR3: CASSARDRGLNEQYF. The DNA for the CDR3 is TGTGCCAGCAGCGCCCGGGACAGGGGGCTGAACGAGCAGTACTTC.

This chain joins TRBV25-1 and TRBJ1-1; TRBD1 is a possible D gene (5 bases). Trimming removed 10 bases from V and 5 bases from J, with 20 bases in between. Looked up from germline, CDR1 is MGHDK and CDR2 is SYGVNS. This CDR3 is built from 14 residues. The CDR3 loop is CATSGPREWTEAFF. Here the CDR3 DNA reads TGTGCCACGTCGGGGCCGCGGGAGTGGACTGAAGCTTTCTTT.

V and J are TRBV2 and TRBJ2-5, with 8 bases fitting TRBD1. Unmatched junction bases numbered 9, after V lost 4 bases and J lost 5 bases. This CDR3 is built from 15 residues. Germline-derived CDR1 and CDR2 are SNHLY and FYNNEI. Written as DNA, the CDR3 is TGTGCCAGCAGTGGGCAGGGGGCCGTTCGGGAGACCCAGTACTTC. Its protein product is CASSGQGAVRETQYF.

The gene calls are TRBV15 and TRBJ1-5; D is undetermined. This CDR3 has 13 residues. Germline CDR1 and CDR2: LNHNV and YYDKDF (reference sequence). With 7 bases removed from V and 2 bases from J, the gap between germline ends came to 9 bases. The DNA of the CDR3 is TGTGCCACCAAATTGGCGGGCAATCAGCCCCAGCATTTT. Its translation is CATKLAGNQPQHF. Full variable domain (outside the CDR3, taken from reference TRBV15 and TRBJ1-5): DAMVIQNPRYQVTQFGKPVTLSCSQTLNHNVMYWYQQKSSQAPKLLFHYYDKDFNNEADTPDNFQSRRPNTSFCFLDIRSPGLGDTAMYLCATKLAGNQPQHFGDGTRLSIL.

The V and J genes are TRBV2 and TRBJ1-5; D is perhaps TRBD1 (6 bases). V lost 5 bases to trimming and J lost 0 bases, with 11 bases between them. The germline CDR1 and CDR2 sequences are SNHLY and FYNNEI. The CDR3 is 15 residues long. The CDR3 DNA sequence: TGTGCCAGCAGTCAGGGGATAGATAGCAATCAGCCCCAGCATTTT. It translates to CASSQGIDSNQPQHF.

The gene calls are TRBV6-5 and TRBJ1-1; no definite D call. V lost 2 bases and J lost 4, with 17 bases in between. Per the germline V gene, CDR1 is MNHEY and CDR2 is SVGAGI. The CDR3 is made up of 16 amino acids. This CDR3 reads CASSYGLTGRSTEAFF. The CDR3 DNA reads TGTGCCAGCAGTTACGGCTTAACGGGTCGTTCCACTGAAGCTTTCTTT.

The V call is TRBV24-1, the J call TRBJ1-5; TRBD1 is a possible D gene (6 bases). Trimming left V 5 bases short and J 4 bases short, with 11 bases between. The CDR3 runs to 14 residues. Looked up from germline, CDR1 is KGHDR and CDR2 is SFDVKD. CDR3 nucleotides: TGTGCCACCAGTGCAGGGGCCTTTAATCAGCCCCAGCATTTT. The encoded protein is CATSAGAFNQPQHF.

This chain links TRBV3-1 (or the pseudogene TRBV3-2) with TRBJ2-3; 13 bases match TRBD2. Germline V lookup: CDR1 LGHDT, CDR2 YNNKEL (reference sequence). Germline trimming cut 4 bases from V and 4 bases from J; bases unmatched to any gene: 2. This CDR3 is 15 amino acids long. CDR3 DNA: TGTGCCAGCAGCCCCGGGACTAGCGGGGCAGATACGCAGTATTTT. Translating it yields CASSPGTSGADTQYF.

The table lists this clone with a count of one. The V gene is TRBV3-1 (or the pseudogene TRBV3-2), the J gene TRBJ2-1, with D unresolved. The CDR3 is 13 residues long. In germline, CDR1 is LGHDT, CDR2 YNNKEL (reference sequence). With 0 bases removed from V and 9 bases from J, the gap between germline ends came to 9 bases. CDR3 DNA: TGTGCCAGCAGCCAAGAGGCTCCAGGTGAGCAGTTCTTC. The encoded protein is CASSQEAPGEQFF.

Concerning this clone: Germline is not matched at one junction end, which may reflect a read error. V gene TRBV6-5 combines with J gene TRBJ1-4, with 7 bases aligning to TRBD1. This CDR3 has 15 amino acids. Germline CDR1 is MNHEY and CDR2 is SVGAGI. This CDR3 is CASRYSRGTFEKLFF. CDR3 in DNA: TGTGCCAGCAGATACTCCAGGGGGACCTTTGAAAAACTGTTTTTT.

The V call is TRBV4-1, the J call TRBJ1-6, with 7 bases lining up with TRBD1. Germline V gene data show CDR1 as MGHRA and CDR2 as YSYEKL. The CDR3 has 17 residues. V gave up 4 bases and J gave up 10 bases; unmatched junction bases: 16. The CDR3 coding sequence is TGCGCCAGCAGCCCCACCCCTCGACAGGGTATACAGTCACCCCTCCACTTT. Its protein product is CASSPTPRQGIQSPLHF.

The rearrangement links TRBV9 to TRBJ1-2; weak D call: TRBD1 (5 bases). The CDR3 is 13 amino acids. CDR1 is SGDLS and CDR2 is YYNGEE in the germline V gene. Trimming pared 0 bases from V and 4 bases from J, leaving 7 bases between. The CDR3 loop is CASSVDRSYGYTF. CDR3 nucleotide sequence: TGTGCCAGCAGCGTAGACAGGAGCTATGGCTACACCTTC. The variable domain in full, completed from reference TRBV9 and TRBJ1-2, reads DSGVTQTPKHLITATGQRVTLRCSPRSGDLSVYWYQQSLDQGLQFLIQYYNGEERAKGNILERFSAQQFPDLHSELNLSSLELGDSALYFCASSVDRSYGYTFGSGTRLTVV.

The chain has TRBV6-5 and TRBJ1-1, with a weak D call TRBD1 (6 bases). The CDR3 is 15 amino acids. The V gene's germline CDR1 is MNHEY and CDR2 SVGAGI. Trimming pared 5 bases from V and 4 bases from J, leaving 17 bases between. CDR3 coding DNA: TGTGCCAGCAGTAGTATTACAGGGATGAGCACTGAAGCTTTCTTT. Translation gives CASSSITGMSTEAFF.

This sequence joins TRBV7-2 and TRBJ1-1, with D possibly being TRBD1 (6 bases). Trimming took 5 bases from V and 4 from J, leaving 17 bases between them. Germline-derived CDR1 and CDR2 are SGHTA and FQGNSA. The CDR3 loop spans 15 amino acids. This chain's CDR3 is CASSSSPTGTTEAFF. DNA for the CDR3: TGTGCCAGCAGCAGCAGCCCTACAGGGACCACTGAAGCTTTCTTT.

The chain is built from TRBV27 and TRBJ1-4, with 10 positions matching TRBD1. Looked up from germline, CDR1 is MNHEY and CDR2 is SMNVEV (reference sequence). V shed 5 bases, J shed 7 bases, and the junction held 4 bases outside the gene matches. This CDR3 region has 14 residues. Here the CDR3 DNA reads TGTGCCAGCAGTCTCGGACAGGGGGGTGAAAAACTGTTTTTT. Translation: CASSLGQGGEKLFF.

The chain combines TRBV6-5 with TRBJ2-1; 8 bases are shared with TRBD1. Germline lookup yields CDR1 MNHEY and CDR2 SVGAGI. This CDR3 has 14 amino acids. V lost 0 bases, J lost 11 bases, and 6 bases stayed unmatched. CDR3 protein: CASSYSPDRDQQFF. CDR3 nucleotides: TGTGCCAGCAGTTACTCGCCGGACAGGGACCAGCAGTTCTTC.

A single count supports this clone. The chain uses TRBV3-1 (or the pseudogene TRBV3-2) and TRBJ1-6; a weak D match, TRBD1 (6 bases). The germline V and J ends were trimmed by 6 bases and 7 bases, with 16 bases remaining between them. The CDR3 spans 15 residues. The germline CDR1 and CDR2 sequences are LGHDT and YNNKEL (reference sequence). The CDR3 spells CASRATGSGNSPLHF. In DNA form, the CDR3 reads TGTGCCAGCAGGGCCACAGGGTCCGGCAATTCACCCCTCCACTTT.

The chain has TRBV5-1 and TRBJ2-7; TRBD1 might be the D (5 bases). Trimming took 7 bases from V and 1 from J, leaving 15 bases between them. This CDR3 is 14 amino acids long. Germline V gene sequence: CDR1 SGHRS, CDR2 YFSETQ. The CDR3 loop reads CASSSGAGSYEQYF. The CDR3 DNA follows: TGCGCCAGCTCGTCAGGCGCAGGGTCCTACGAGCAGTACTTC.

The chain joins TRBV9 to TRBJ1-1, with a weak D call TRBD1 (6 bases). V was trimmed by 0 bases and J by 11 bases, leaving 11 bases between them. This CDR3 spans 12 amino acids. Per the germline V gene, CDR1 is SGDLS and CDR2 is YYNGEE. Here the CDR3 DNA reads TGTGCCAGCAGCGTAGATAGGGGGACGGCTTTCTTT. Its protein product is CASSVDRGTAFF.

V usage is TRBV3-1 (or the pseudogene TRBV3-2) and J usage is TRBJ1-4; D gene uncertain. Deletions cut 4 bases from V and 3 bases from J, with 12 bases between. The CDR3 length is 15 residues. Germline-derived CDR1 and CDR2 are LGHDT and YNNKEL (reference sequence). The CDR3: CASSPGGLSNEKLFF. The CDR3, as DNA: TGTGCCAGCAGCCCAGGCGGACTCTCTAATGAAAAACTGTTTTTT.

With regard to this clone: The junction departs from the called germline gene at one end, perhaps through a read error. CDR3 coding DNA: TGCGCCAGCAGCTCATGGACAGGGAACCCCGGGGAGCTGTTTTTT. Translated: CASSSWTGNPGELFF. This sequence joins TRBV4-1 and TRBJ2-2; 8 bases line up with TRBD1. The CDR3 loop spans 15 amino acids. The germline V gene encodes CDR1 MGHRA and CDR2 YSYEKL.

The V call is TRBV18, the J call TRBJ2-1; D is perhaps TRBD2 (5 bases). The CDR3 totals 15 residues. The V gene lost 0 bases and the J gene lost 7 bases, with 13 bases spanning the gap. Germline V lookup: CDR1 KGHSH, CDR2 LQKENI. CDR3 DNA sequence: TGTGCCAGCTCACCACCTGAACTCCCGGGGAATGAGCAGTTCTTC. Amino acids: CASSPPELPGNEQFF.

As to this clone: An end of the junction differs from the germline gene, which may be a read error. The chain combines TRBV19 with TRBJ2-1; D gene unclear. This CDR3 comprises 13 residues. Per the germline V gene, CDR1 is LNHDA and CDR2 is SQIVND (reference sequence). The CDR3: CASSISTYNEQFF. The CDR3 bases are TGTGCAAGTAGTATATCCACCTACAATGAGCAGTTCTTC.

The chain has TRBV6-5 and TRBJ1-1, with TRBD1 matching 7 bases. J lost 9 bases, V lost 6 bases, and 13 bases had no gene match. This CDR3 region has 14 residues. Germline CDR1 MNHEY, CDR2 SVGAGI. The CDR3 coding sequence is TGTGCCAGCAGCTACCTACAAAGGGACAGAAAAGCTTTCTTT. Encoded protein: CASSYLQRDRKAFF.

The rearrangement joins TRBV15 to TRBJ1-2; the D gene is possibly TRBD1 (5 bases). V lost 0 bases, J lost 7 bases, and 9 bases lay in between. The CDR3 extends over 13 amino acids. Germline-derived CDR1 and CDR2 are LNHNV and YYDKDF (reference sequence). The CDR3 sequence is CATSRDGAGGYTF. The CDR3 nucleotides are TGTGCCACCAGCAGAGATGGGGCAGGTGGCTACACCTTC. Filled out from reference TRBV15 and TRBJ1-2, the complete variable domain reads DAMVIQNPRYQVTQFGKPVTLSCSQTLNHNVMYWYQQKSSQAPKLLFHYYDKDFNNEADTPDNFQSRRPNTSFCFLDIRSPGLGDTAMYLCATSRDGAGGYTFGSGTRLTVV.

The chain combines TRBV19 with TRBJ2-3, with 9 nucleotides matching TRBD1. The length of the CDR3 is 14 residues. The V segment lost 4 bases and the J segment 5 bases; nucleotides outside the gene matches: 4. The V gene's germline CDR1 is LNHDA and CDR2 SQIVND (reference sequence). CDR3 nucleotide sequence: TGTGCCAGTAGTACCGGGACAGGGATAGATACGCAGTATTTT. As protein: CASSTGTGIDTQYF.

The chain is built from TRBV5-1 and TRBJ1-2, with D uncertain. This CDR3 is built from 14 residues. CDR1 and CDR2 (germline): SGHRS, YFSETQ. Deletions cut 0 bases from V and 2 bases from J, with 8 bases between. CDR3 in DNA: TGCGCCAGCAGCTTGGTTTCGGGGAACTATGGCTACACCTTC. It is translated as CASSLVSGNYGYTF.